A single sample is the source of the 14 T cell receptor beta chains below, sequenced in a study of T-cell reconstitution after alpha-beta-depleted transplantation in children. Preparation of the TCRbeta library involved a method that used unique molecular identifiers. TCRdb called the PCR reads again in MiXCR, with one record for every CDR3 protein. The sample has around 490,000 distinct CDR3 sequences, more than 9.5% seen once. This sample comprised PBMCs, mostly from graft donor cells, obtained 180 days after TCRalphabeta/CD19-depleted stem cell transplant. The receptor set was obtained from a female patient aged 2-9 years who had a stem cell transplant for aplastic anemia, so the T cells may come from the graft donor.

V usage is TRBV20-1 and J usage is TRBJ1-2, with D uncertain. V lost 6 bases and J lost 4, with 12 bases in between. The CDR3 is 12 amino acids. Germline V gives CDR1 DFQATT, CDR2 SNEGSKA (reference sequence). The CDR3 region is CSAPTGSYGYTF. The CDR3 region has the DNA TGCAGTGCCCCTACCGGGAGCTATGGCTACACCTTC.

This clonotype was counted only a few times. V is TRBV3-1 and J is TRBJ2-7, with 8 bases that match TRBD2. With 0 bases clipped from V and 5 bases from J, the junction kept 3 bases outside the gene matches. This CDR3 has 14 amino acids. From germline, CDR1 is LGHDT and CDR2 YNNKEL (reference sequence). CDR3 loop: CASSQERGAHEQYF. DNA of the CDR3: TGTGCCAGCAGCCAAGAGCGGGGGGCCCACGAGCAGTACTTC.

This clonotype was observed a handful of times. CDR3 sequence: CSVVGQTQETQYF. For the CDR3, the DNA is TGCAGCGTTGTGGGACAGACTCAAGAGACCCAGTACTTC. The chain links TRBV29-1 to TRBJ2-5, with 7 bases that match TRBD1. The V segment lost 4 bases and the J segment 2 bases; nucleotides outside the gene matches: 4. The CDR3 totals 13 residues. Germline V gene sequence: CDR1 SQVTM, CDR2 ANQGSEA.

This clonotype was counted only a few times. J is TRBJ1-3 and V is TRBV5-1; D perhaps matches TRBD1 (5 bases). CDR3 length equals 15 residues. V was clipped by 4 bases and J by 2 bases, with 13 bases between them. The germline V gene has CDR1 SGHRS and CDR2 YFSETQ. In DNA, the CDR3 is TGCGCCAGCAGCCCGACGACAGATCCTGGAAACACCATATATTTT. Translating it yields CASSPTTDPGNTIYF.

In this sample, this clonotype turned up a few times. This chain joins TRBV6-1 and TRBJ2-1, with TRBD2 identical over 11 bases. The germline gives CDR1 MNHNS, CDR2 SASEGT. The V gene end was trimmed by 7 bases and the J gene end by 6 bases; junction bases not matched to a gene: 8. There are 15 residues in the CDR3. The CDR3 DNA reads as TGTGCCAGCAATAAAGGACTAGCGGGTGCCAATGAGCAGTTCTTC. Its translation: CASNKGLAGANEQFF.

This clonotype appeared a few times. The chain is built from TRBV6-5 and TRBJ2-1; 7 nucleotides align to TRBD2. Germline V lookup: CDR1 MNHEY, CDR2 SVGAGI. The ends lost 2 bases at V and 4 bases at J; junction bases unmatched: 5. This CDR3 is 15 amino acids long. The CDR3 loop is CASSYSPGRYNEQFF. The CDR3 DNA follows: TGTGCCAGCAGTTACAGTCCCGGGAGGTACAATGAGCAGTTCTTC.

This clonotype was counted many times. The chain combines TRBV28 with TRBJ1-1; unclear D gene. Germline V gene sequence: CDR1 MDHEN, CDR2 SYDVKM. The CDR3 contains 13 residues. Between the trimmed V and J ends, which lost 6 bases and 4 bases, there was a span of 12 bases. Written as DNA, the CDR3 is TGTGCCAGCAGCCGGCCGGTTATCACTGAAGCTTTCTTT. It is translated as CASSRPVITEAFF.

The rearrangement links TRBV25-1 to TRBJ1-2; no clear D. Trimming took 1 base from V and 8 from J, leaving 8 bases between them. This CDR3 region has 12 residues. CDR1 MGHDK and CDR2 SYGVNS come from the germline V gene. The CDR3 loop reads CASSESHFGYTF. CDR3 DNA sequence: TGTGCCAGCAGTGAATCTCATTTCGGCTACACCTTC.

This rearrangement joins TRBV25-1 to TRBJ2-2; D unresolved. Per germline, CDR1 MGHDK and CDR2 SYGVNS. V was pared by 3 bases and J by 7 bases, with 6 bases between. This CDR3 spans 12 amino acids. The CDR3 bases are TGTGCCAGCAGTGATGACCTCGGGGAGCTGTTTTTT. Translated, it gives CASSDDLGELFF.

J is TRBJ2-3 and V is TRBV20-1; perhaps D is TRBD1 or TRBD2 (6 bases each). The germline V gene encodes CDR1 DFQATT and CDR2 SNEGSKA (reference sequence). Trimming left V 3 bases short and J 3 bases short, with 19 bases between. CDR3 size: 16 residues. The CDR3 reads CSARSSTRGGTDTQYF. The DNA for the CDR3 is TGCAGTGCTAGGTCCTCGACTAGAGGGGGTACAGATACGCAGTATTTT.

In its sample, this clonotype was seen a few times. The chain carries TRBV4-2 and TRBJ2-7, with 16 bases aligning to TRBD2. J was trimmed by 4 bases and V by 4 bases; bases with no gene match: 7. Per germline, CDR1 LGHNA and CDR2 YNFKEQ. This CDR3 comprises 17 residues. This chain's CDR3 is CASSPWGLAGGRYEQYF. The CDR3 DNA is TGTGCCAGCAGCCCTTGGGGACTAGCGGGAGGGAGGTACGAGCAGTACTTC.

Comment on this clonotype: This may come from a read error, since a much larger clone is one base off. The chain has TRBV6-1 and TRBJ1-1; D unresolved. From germline, CDR1 is MNHNS and CDR2 SASEGT. The CDR3 extends over 15 amino acids. The V end lost 5 bases, the J end lost 1 base, and 14 bases lay between the germline ends. The CDR3 coding sequence is TGTGCCAGCAGTCCCCACGGGGTTGAGAACACTGAAGCTTTCTTT. It yields the protein CASSPHGVENTEAFF.

The V call is TRBV10-1, the J call TRBJ1-1; 9 nucleotides match TRBD1. The CDR3 sequence is 17 residues long. V shed 3 bases and J 2 bases; nucleotides not matched to a gene: 10. Germline V gives CDR1 WNHNN, CDR2 SYGVQD (reference sequence). The CDR3 nucleotides read TGCGCCAGCAGTGACAAGGACAGGGGTCCTTACAACACTGAAGCTTTCTTT. Its protein is CASSDKDRGPYNTEAFF.

Only a few counts were recorded for this clonotype. This chain links TRBV21-1 with TRBJ1-2; TRBD1 is taken as the D call from the table, unchecked against the DNA. TRBV21-1 is designated a pseudogene. The length of the CDR3 is 14 residues. CDR3 sequence: CASSKGDPRYGYTF. CDR3 DNA sequence: TGTGCCAGCAGCAAAGGTGACCCCCGCTATGGCTACACCTTC.